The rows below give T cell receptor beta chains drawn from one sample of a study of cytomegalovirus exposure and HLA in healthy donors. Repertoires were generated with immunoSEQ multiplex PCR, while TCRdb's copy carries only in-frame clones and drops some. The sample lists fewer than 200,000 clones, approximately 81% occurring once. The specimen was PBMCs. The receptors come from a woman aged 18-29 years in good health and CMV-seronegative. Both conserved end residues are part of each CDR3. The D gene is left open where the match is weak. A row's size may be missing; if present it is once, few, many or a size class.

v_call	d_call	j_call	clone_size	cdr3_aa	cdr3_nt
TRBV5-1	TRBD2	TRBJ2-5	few	CASSLGDGGQETQYF	TGCGCCAGCAGCTTGGGGGACGGGGGGCAAGAGACCCAGTACTTC
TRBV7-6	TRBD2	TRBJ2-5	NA	CASSLAPAGGSWETQYF	TGTGCCAGCAGCTTAGCGCCGGCGGGAGGGTCATGGGAGACCCAGTACTTC
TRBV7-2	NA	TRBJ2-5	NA	CASSFSETQYF	TGTGCCAGCAGCTTCTCGGAGACCCAGTACTTC
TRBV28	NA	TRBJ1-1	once	CASSLAENTEAFF	TGTGCCAGCAGTTTGGCAGAAAACACTGAAGCTTTCTTT
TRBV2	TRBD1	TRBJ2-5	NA	CASSTLSGDRDSWTQYF	TGTGCCAGCAGTACTTTAAGTGGGGACAGGGATTCTTGGACCCAGTACTTC
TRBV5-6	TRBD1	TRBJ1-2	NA	CASRGEGTAYGYTF	TGTGCCAGCAGGGGCGAGGGGACAGCCTATGGCTACACCTTC
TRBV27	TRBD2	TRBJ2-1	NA	CASTSIPQREENNEQFF	TGTGCCAGCACCTCCATCCCCCAGCGGGAGGAAAACAATGAGCAGTTCTTC
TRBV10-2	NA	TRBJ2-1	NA	CASRMAGSSYNEQFF	TGCGCCAGCAGGATGGCGGGGAGCTCCTACAATGAGCAGTTCTTC
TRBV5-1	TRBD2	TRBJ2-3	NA	CASSLVGTNTDTQYF	TGCGCCAGCAGCTTGGTCGGGACTAACACAGATACGCAGTATTTT
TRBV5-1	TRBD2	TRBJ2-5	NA	CASSQTGLAGGQETQYF	TGCGCCAGCAGCCAAACCGGACTAGCGGGAGGGCAAGAGACCCAGTACTTC
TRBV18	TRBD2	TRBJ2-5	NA	CASSPAGRGAGVRETQYF	TGTGCCAGCTCACCAGCGGGGAGAGGAGCGGGAGTGCGGGAGACCCAGTACTTC
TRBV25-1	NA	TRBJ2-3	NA	CASSEFSLTDTQYF	TGTGCCAGCAGTGAATTCTCCCTCACAGATACGCAGTATTTT
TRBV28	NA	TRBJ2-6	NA	CASSLTGEAGANVLTF	TGTGCCAGCAGTTTAACCGGGGAAGCTGGGGCCAACGTCCTGACTTTC
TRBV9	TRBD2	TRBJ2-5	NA	CASSVGLAGPQETQYF	TGTGCCAGCAGCGTCGGACTAGCGGGGCCCCAAGAGACCCAGTACTTC
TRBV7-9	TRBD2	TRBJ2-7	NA	CASSLAGGYEQYF	TGTGCCAGCAGCTTAGCGGGGGGGTACGAGCAGTACTTC
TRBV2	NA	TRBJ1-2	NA	CASSEEGSVGFYGYTF	TGTGCCAGCAGTGAAGAAGGCAGCGTGGGTTTCTATGGCTACACCTTC
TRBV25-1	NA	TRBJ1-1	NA	CASSSKIGSGLNTEAFF	TGTGCCAGCAGTTCGAAAATAGGATCAGGCTTGAACACTGAAGCTTTCTTT
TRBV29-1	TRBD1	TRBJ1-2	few	CSVTLSGGWNGYTF	TGCAGCGTAACCCTGTCAGGGGGGTGGAATGGCTACACCTTC
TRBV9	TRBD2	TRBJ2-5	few	CASSVAGGGGETQYF	TGTGCCAGCAGCGTAGCGGGGGGGGGTGGAGAGACCCAGTACTTC
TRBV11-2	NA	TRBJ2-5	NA	CASSLDRVRETQYF	TGTGCCAGCAGCTTAGATCGGGTGCGGGAGACCCAGTACTTC
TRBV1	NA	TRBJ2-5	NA	CTSSLGQLQETQYF	TGCACCAGCAGTCTTGGACAGCTCCAAGAGACCCAGTACTTC
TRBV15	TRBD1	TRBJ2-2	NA	CATNPGQVTGELFF	TGTGCCACCAACCCGGGACAGGTGACCGGGGAGCTGTTTTTT
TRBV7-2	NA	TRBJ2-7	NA	CASSPRLSLGQYF	TGTGCCAGCAGCCCCCGACTATCCCTGGGGCAGTACTTC
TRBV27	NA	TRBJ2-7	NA	CASSRSFGNGEQYF	TGTGCCAGCAGCCGGTCCTTCGGGAATGGCGAGCAGTACTTC
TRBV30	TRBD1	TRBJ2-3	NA	CAWSAGTGHTDTQYF	TGTGCCTGGAGTGCCGGGACAGGCCACACAGATACGCAGTATTTT